This T cell receptor (beta chain) was found in a study of T cell responses to AZD1222 COVID-19 vaccine. Study-wide background: Recipients boosted at about 4 weeks or about 12 weeks are pooled.

Notes on this clone: Its specificity is not known.

Overall study findings and caveats: Seropositivity was recorded at baseline in only a handful of AZD1222 recipients. Donors, mostly white British, included more females; clonal diversity was possibly underestimated.

The protocol was immunoSEQ multiplex PCR, while the TCRdb copy is restricted to in-frame clones and leaves out a portion. There are 110,000 to 150,000 clones in the sample; 92% occur only once, and 3.1% lies in the top ten. V was cut by 3 bases and J by 10 bases, with 8 bases left in between. The CDR3 spans 11 residues. The germline CDR1 and CDR2 sequences are KGHSH and LQKENI. V and J are TRBV18 and TRBJ2-3; no clear D gene. The receptor was isolated from an adult in good health. This specimen consisted of peripheral blood, obtained on day 0 of AZD1222 vaccination. The CDR3 region is CASSPGVAQYF. Here the CDR3 DNA reads TGTGCCAGCTCACCGGGTGTCGCGCAGTATTTT. Together with reference TRBV18 and TRBJ2-3, the CDR3 gives the full variable domain: NAGVMQNPRHLVRRRGQEARLRCSPMKGHSHVYWYRQLPEEGLKFMVYLQKENIIDESGMPKERFSAEFPKEGPSILRIQQVVRGDSAAYFCASSPGVAQYFGPGTRLTVL.